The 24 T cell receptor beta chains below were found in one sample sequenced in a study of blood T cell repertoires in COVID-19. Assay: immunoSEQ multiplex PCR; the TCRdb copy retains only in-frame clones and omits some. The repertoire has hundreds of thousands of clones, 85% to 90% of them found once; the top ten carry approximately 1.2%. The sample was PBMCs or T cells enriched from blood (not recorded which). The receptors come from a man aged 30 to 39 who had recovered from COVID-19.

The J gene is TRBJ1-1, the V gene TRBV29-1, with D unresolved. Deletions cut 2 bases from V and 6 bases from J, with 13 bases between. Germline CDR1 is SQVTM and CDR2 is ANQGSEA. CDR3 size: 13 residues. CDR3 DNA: TGCAGCGTTGAACCCCCGGGTGCTTCTGAAGCTTTCTTT. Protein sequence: CSVEPPGASEAFF. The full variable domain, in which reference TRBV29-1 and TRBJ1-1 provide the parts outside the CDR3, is SAVISQKPSRDICQRGTSLTIQCQVDSQVTMMFWYRQQPGQSLTLIATANQGSEATYESGFVIDKFPISRPNLTFSTLTVSNMSPEDSSIYLCSVEPPGASEAFFGQGTRLTVV.

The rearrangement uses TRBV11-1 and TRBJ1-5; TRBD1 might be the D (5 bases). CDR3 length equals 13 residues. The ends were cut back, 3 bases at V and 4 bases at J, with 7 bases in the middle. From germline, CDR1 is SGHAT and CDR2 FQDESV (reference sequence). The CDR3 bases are TGTGCCAGCAGCTTTGGGGGGAATCAGCCCCAGCATTTT. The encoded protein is CASSFGGNQPQHF.

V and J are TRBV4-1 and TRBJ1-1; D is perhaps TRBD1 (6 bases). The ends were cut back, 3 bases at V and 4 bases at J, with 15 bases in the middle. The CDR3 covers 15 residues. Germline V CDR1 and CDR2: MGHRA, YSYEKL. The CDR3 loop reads CASSHKQGTGTEAFF. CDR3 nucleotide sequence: TGCGCCAGCAGCCACAAACAGGGTACGGGCACTGAAGCTTTCTTT.

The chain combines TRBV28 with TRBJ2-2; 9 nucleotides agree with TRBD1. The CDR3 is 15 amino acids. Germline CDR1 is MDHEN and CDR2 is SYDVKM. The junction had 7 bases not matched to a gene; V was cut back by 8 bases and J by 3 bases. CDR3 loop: CASLQGARHTGELFF. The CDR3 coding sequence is TGTGCCAGCCTACAGGGGGCGCGTCACACCGGGGAGCTGTTTTTT.

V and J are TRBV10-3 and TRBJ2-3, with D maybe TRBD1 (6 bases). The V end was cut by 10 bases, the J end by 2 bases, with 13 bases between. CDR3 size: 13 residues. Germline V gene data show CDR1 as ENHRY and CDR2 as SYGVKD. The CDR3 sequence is CATSDSPTDTQYF. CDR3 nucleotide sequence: TGTGCCACCTCGGACAGTCCCACAGATACGCAGTATTTT.

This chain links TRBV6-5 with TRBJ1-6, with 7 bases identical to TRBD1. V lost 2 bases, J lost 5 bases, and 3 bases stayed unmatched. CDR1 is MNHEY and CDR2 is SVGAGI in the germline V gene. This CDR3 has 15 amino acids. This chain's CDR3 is CASSYTGANNSPLHF. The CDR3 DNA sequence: TGTGCCAGCAGTTACACAGGGGCCAATAATTCACCCCTCCACTTT.

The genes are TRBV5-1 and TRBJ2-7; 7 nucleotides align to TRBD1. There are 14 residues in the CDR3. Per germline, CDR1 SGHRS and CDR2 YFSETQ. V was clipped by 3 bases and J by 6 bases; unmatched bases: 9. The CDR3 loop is CASSSDRASREQYF. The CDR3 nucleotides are TGCGCCAGCAGCTCCGACAGGGCCTCCCGCGAGCAGTACTTC.

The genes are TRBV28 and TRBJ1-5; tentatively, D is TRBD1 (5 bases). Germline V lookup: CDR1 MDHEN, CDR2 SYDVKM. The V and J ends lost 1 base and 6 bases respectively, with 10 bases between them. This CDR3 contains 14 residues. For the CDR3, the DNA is TGTGCCAGCAGTTTATCCCCCAGGGCTCAGCCCCAGCATTTT. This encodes CASSLSPRAQPQHF.

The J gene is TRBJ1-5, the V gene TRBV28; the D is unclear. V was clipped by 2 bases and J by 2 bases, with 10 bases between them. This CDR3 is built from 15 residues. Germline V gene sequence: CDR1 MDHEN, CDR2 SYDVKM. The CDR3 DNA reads TGTGCCAGCAGTTTAGCAGGAAGAGGCAATCAGCCCCAGCATTTT. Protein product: CASSLAGRGNQPQHF. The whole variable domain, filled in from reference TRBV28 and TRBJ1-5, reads DVKVTQSSRYLVKRTGEKVFLECVQDMDHENMFWYRQDPGLGLRLIYFSYDVKMKEKGDIPEGYSVSREKKERFSLILESASTNQTSMYLCASSLAGRGNQPQHFGDGTRLSIL.

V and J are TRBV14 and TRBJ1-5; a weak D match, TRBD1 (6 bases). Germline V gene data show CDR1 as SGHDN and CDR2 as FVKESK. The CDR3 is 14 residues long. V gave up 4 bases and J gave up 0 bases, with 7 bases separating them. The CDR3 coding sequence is TGTGCCAGCAGCCGAGGGGGTAGCAATCAGCCCCAGCATTTT. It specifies CASSRGGSNQPQHF.

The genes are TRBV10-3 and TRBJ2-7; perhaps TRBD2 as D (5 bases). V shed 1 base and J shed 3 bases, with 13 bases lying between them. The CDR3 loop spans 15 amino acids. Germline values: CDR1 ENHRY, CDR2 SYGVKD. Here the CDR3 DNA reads TGTGCCATCAGTGAGTTCGACGGAGGTTACTACGAGCAGTACTTC. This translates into CAISEFDGGYYEQYF.

The CDR3: CASSLVDAGSYTF. CDR3 bases: TGTGCCAGCAGCTTAGTTGACGCCGGGAGCTACACCTTC. The chain employs TRBV7-9 and TRBJ1-2; no firm D call. From germline, CDR1 is SEHNR and CDR2 FQNEAQ (reference sequence). CDR3 length: 13 residues. Trimming shortened V by 1 base and J by 9 bases, and 12 bases separated the two germline ends.

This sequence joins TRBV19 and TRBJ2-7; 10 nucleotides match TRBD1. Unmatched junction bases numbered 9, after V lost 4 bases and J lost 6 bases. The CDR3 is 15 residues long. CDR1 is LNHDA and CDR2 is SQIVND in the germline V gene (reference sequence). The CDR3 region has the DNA TGTGCCAGTAGTAGTACCGGGACAGGGGTCCTCGAGCAGTACTTC. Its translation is CASSSTGTGVLEQYF.

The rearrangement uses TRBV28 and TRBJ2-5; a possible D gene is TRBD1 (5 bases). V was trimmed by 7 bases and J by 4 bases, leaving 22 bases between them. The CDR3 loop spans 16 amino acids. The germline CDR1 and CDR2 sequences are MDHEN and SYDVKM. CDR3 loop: CASTMARVGHPETQYF. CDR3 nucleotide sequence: TGTGCCAGCACCATGGCCAGGGTCGGCCACCCAGAGACCCAGTACTTC.

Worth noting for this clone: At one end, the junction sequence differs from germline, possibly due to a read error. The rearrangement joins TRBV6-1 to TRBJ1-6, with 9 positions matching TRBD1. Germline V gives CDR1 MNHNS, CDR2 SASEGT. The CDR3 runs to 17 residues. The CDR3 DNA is TGTGCCAGCAGAGAAGGGACAGGGACCTACTATAATTCACCCCTCCACTTT. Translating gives CASREGTGTYYNSPLHF.

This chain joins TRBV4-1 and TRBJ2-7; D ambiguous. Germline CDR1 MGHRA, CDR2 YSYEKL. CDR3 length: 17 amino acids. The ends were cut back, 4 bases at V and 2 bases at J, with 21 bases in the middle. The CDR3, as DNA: TGCGCCAGCAGCCGAATCTCCACTCCCCTCTTTGCCTACGAGCAGTACTTC. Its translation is CASSRISTPLFAYEQYF.

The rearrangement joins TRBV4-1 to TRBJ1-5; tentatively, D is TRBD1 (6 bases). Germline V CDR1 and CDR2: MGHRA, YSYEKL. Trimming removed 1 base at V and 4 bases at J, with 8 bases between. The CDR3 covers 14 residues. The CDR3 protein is CASSQVQGNQPQHF. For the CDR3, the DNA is TGCGCCAGCAGCCAAGTTCAGGGGAATCAGCCCCAGCATTTT.

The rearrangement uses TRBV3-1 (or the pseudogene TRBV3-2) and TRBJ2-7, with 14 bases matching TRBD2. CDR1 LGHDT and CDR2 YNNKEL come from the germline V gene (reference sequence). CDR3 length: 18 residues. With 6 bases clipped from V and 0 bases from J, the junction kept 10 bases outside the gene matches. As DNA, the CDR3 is TGTGCCAGCAGTGCTCATCCCGGGACTAGCGGGAGCTCCTACGAGCAGTACTTC. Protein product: CASSAHPGTSGSSYEQYF.

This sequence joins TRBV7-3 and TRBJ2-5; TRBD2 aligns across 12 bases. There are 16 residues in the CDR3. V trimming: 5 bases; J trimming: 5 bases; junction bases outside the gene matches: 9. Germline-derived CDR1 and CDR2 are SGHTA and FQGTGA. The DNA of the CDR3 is TGTGCCAGCAGCCCCACTCGACTAGCGGGAGCGGAGACCCAGTACTTC. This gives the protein CASSPTRLAGAETQYF.

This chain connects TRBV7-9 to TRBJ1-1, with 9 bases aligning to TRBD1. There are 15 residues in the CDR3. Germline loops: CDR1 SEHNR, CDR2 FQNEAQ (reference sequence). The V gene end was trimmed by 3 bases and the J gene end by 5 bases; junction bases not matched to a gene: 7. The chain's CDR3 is CASSLGDRARTEAFF. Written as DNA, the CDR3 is TGTGCCAGCAGCTTGGGGGACAGGGCGAGAACTGAAGCTTTCTTT.

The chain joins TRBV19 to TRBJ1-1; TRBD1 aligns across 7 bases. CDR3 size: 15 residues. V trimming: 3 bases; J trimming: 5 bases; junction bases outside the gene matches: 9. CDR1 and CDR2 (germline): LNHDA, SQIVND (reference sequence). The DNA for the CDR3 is TGTGCCAGTAGTATCGAATTTCAGGGGGTTACTGAAGCTTTCTTT. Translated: CASSIEFQGVTEAFF.

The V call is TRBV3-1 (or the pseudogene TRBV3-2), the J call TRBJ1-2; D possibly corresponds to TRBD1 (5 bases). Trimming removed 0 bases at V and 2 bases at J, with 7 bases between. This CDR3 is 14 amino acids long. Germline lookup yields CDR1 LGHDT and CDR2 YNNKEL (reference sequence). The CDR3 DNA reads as TGTGCCAGCAGCCAAGAAGGGGAAAACTATGGCTACACCTTC. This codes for CASSQEGENYGYTF.

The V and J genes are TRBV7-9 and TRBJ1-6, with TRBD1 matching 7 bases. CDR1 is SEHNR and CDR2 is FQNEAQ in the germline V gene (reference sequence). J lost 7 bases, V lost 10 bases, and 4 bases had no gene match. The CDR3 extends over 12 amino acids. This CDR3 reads CATGGNNSPLHF. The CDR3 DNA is TGTGCCACAGGGGGTAACAATTCACCCCTCCACTTT.

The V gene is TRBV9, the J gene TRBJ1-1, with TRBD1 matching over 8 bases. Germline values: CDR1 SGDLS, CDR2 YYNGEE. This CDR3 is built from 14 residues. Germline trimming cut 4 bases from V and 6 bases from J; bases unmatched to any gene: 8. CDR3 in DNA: TGTGCCAGCAGCCCAAGCGTGACAGGGGCTGAAGCTTTCTTT. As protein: CASSPSVTGAEAFF.